A single sample gave rise to the 31 T cell receptor beta chains below, sequenced in a study of shared T cell receptors in the human thymus. Measured with immunoSEQ multiplex PCR; TCRdb has only the in-frame clones, and not every one. The table lists hundreds of thousands of clones, around three quarters of them singletons. Another study also made use of these data, one on human thymus T cells.

Source material: thymocytes. The receptors here all came from a boy younger than two with a congenital heart defect.

The chain combines TRBV23-1 with TRBJ2-7; 14 bases agree with TRBD2. TRBV23-1 is an ORF, and what it does is uncertain. V was pared by 6 bases and J by 3 bases, with 7 bases of the junction left unmatched. CDR3 length: 16 residues. CDR3 amino acids: CASSRTSGRPHYEQYF. CDR3 nucleotide sequence: TGCGCCAGCAGCAGGACTAGCGGGAGGCCTCACTACGAGCAGTACTTC.

This sequence joins TRBV6-4 and TRBJ1-1; possible D gene TRBD1, 5 bases. The CDR3 contains 15 residues. Trimming took 11 bases from V and 4 from J, leaving 23 bases between them. CDR1 is MRHNA and CDR2 is SNTAGT in the germline V gene. The DNA of the CDR3 is TGTGCCCCGAAGCCCAGCGGGGCGCTTAGCACTGAAGCTTTCTTT. This translates into CAPKPSGALSTEAFF.

This chain connects TRBV7-8 to TRBJ2-3, with TRBD2 matching 8 bases. The CDR3 is made up of 17 amino acids. Per germline, CDR1 SGHVS and CDR2 FQNEAQ. V was clipped by 5 bases and J by 2 bases; unmatched bases: 12. CDR3 sequence reads: CASSPLTEREFTDTQYF. The CDR3, as DNA: TGTGCCAGCAGCCCTCTCACGGAGCGGGAGTTCACAGATACGCAGTATTTT.

The chain is built from TRBV6-1 and TRBJ1-4; tentatively, D is TRBD1 (5 bases). The length of the CDR3 is 15 residues. The V end was cut by 2 bases, the J end by 4 bases, with 11 bases between. Germline lookup yields CDR1 MNHNS and CDR2 SASEGT. CDR3 sequence reads: CASSEMGGYNEKLFF. The CDR3 nucleotides are TGTGCCAGCAGTGAAATGGGGGGGTATAATGAAAAACTGTTTTTT.

This clone has a count of ten or more. The CDR3 sequence is CASSIVDRDGNQPQHF. The CDR3 nucleotides read TGTGCCAGTAGTATAGTCGACAGGGACGGCAATCAGCCCCAGCATTTT. The V gene is TRBV19, the J gene TRBJ1-5, with TRBD1 matching 7 bases. V gave up 1 base and J gave up 2 bases; unmatched junction bases: 5. Germline-derived CDR1 and CDR2 are LNHDA and SQIVND (reference sequence). The length of the CDR3 is 16 residues.

J is TRBJ2-1 and V is TRBV7-9, with 7 bases fitting TRBD2. The V gene's germline CDR1 is SEHNR and CDR2 FQNEAQ (reference sequence). The V gene end was trimmed by 3 bases and the J gene end by 9 bases; junction bases not matched to a gene: 17. This CDR3 contains 17 residues. In nucleotides, the CDR3 is TGTGCCAGCAGCTTTACTCCGATCGGACTAGAGTTGAGTGAGCAGTTCTTC. Its protein is CASSFTPIGLELSEQFF.

V and J are TRBV19 and TRBJ2-5, with a possible D match to TRBD2 (5 bases). CDR1 and CDR2 from the germline V gene are LNHDA and SQIVND (reference sequence). The CDR3 is 14 amino acids. The germline V and J ends were trimmed by 5 bases and 5 bases, with 15 bases remaining between them. Written as DNA, the CDR3 is TGTGCCAGTAGTCCCGGCGGCCGCGGGGAGACCCAGTACTTC. Translated, it gives CASSPGGRGETQYF. Filled out from reference TRBV19 and TRBJ2-5, the complete variable domain reads DGGITQSPKYLFRKEGQNVTLSCEQNLNHDAMYWYRQDPGQGLRLIYYSQIVNDFQKGDIAEGYSVSREKKESFPLTVTSAQKNPTAFYLCASSPGGRGETQYFGPGTRLLVL.

This clone came up a few times. The V gene is TRBV6-6, the J gene TRBJ1-1; D is uncertain. V lost 5 bases and J lost 1, with 8 bases in between. Germline assignment: CDR1 MNHNY and CDR2 SVGAGI (reference sequence). The CDR3 sequence is 13 residues long. The CDR3 region has the DNA TGTGCCAGCAGTCCCCGGGAGAACACTGAAGCTTTCTTT. Encoded protein: CASSPRENTEAFF.

This clone was seen only a few times. The V gene is TRBV7-9, the J gene TRBJ1-2, with 9 bases identical to TRBD1. The ends lost 5 bases at V and 8 bases at J; junction bases unmatched: 18. The germline CDR1 and CDR2 sequences are SEHNR and FQNEAQ (reference sequence). The CDR3 has 17 residues. The CDR3 sequence is CASSLKGQGPHLRGYTF. DNA of the CDR3: TGTGCCAGCAGCCTAAAGGGACAGGGACCCCACTTGCGGGGCTACACCTTC.

The rearrangement links TRBV7-9 to TRBJ2-1, with a weak D call TRBD2 (5 bases). The CDR3 is 16 amino acids. Trimming took off 0 bases at V and 0 bases at J, with 9 bases between the two ends. Germline V gives CDR1 SEHNR, CDR2 FQNEAQ (reference sequence). CDR3 in amino acids: CASSLAGESSYNEQFF. CDR3 nucleotide sequence: TGTGCCAGCAGCTTAGCGGGAGAGAGCTCCTACAATGAGCAGTTCTTC.

This clone was observed a single time. The chain employs TRBV4-3 and TRBJ2-7; perhaps TRBD1 as D (8 bases). CDR1 LGHNA and CDR2 YSLEER come from the germline V gene. This CDR3 spans 15 amino acids. The V gene lost 1 base and the J gene lost 4 bases, with 14 bases spanning the gap. CDR3 sequence reads: CASSQGGQGGYEQYF. The CDR3 DNA follows: TGCGCCAGCAGCCAAGGAGGACAGGGAGGGTACGAGCAGTACTTC.

V and J are TRBV28 and TRBJ2-2, with a weak D call TRBD2 (6 bases). Germline loops: CDR1 MDHEN, CDR2 SYDVKM. The CDR3 runs to 11 residues. Trimming removed 11 bases from V and 5 bases from J, with 9 bases in between. The CDR3 region has the DNA TGTGCCTCCGGAGGGACCGGGGAGCTGTTTTTT. Translated: CASGGTGELFF.

V gene TRBV19 combines with J gene TRBJ2-1, with TRBD2 identical over 7 bases. This CDR3 is built from 16 residues. V dropped 5 bases and J dropped 5; count of bases not matched to a gene: 12. Germline lookup yields CDR1 LNHDA and CDR2 SQIVND (reference sequence). CDR3 loop: CASSLVWLADHNEQFF. Written as DNA, the CDR3 is TGTGCCAGTAGTTTGGTCTGGCTAGCGGACCACAATGAGCAGTTCTTC.

The rearrangement uses TRBV5-4 and TRBJ2-7, with 10 bases fitting TRBD1. After removal of 0 bases from V and 3 bases from J, the junction contained 3 bases not matched to a gene. CDR1 SGHNT and CDR2 YYREEE come from the germline V gene (reference sequence). The CDR3 totals 15 residues. This CDR3 reads CASSLEGTGVYEQYF. The CDR3, as DNA: TGTGCCAGCAGCTTGGAAGGGACAGGGGTCTACGAGCAGTACTTC.

The chain carries TRBV20-1 and TRBJ1-1; D possibly corresponds to TRBD1 (5 bases). The CDR3 consists of 11 residues. CDR1 and CDR2 from the germline V gene are DFQATT and SNEGSKA (reference sequence). Between the trimmed V and J ends, which lost 6 bases and 4 bases, there was a span of 9 bases. The CDR3 coding sequence is TGCAGTGCCTGGGGGGGCACTGAAGCTTTCTTT. Amino acid sequence: CSAWGGTEAFF.

The gene calls are TRBV5-6 and TRBJ2-2, with 9 nucleotides matching TRBD2. Germline V gene data show CDR1 as SGHDT and CDR2 as YYEEEE. This CDR3 spans 17 amino acids. V was pared by 0 bases and J by 5 bases, with 8 bases of the junction left unmatched. For the CDR3, the DNA is TGTGCCAGCAGCTTGGCTGTGGGCGGGAGGGTAACCGGGGAGCTGTTTTTT. It specifies CASSLAVGGRVTGELFF.

The rearrangement uses TRBV7-3 and TRBJ2-2; TRBD1 matches at 9 bases. CDR1 SGHTA and CDR2 FQGTGA come from the germline V gene. The J segment lost 5 bases and the V segment lost 4 bases, leaving 5 bases of the junction unmatched. The CDR3 has 15 amino acids. CDR3 bases: TGTGCCAGCAGCTACGAGGACAGGGGAACCGGGGAGCTGTTTTTT. Translated, it gives CASSYEDRGTGELFF.

For the CDR3, the DNA is TGTGCCAGCATTGGGCTAGCGGGAGATGAGCAGTTCTTC. As protein: CASIGLAGDEQFF. This chain joins TRBV25-1 and TRBJ2-1, with 10 bases lining up with TRBD2. Germline trimming cut 7 bases from V and 8 bases from J; bases unmatched to any gene: 5. The CDR3 sequence is 13 residues long. From germline, CDR1 is MGHDK and CDR2 SYGVNS.

This clone was observed a handful of times. DNA for the CDR3: TGCAGCGTTGTCCCCGACGGACAGGGGAGGGATGGCTACACCTTC. Translation: CSVVPDGQGRDGYTF. V is TRBV29-1 and J is TRBJ1-2; 9 nucleotides match TRBD1. Germline assignment: CDR1 SQVTM and CDR2 ANQGSEA. The CDR3 runs 15 residues. J was trimmed by 6 bases and V by 4 bases; bases with no gene match: 12.

The gene calls are TRBV30 and TRBJ2-5; D perhaps matches TRBD2 (5 bases). CDR3 length: 12 amino acids. The germline V gene has CDR1 GTSNPN and CDR2 SVGIG (reference sequence). Trimming stripped 3 bases from V and 4 bases from J, with 9 bases between. CDR3 residues: CAWRNEGETQYF. DNA for the CDR3: TGTGCCTGGAGAAACGAGGGAGAGACCCAGTACTTC.

J is TRBJ1-2 and V is TRBV6-1; 9 positions agree with TRBD1. CDR1 MNHNS and CDR2 SASEGT come from the germline V gene. The length of the CDR3 is 12 residues. Losses at the gene ends were 10 bases for V and 6 bases for J; bases not matched to a gene: 6. CDR3 in DNA: TGTGCCATACAGGGGGCTTTTAATGGCTACACCTTC. Encoded protein: CAIQGAFNGYTF.

V gene TRBV19 combines with J gene TRBJ1-1, with D tentatively TRBD1 (5 bases). Trimming left V 3 bases short and J 0 bases short, with 11 bases between. The CDR3 length is 15 residues. CDR1 is LNHDA and CDR2 is SQIVND in the germline V gene (reference sequence). The CDR3 sequence is CASSMEGLVNTEAFF. As DNA, the CDR3 is TGTGCCAGTAGTATGGAGGGACTCGTGAACACTGAAGCTTTCTTT.

The rearrangement joins TRBV9 to TRBJ1-2; D is unclear. This CDR3 comprises 14 residues. Germline V gives CDR1 SGDLS, CDR2 YYNGEE. The germline V and J ends were trimmed by 2 bases and 6 bases, with 14 bases remaining between them. CDR3 sequence: CASSVARMRDGYTF. CDR3 sequence (DNA): TGTGCCAGCAGCGTTGCCAGGATGAGGGATGGCTACACCTTC.

This clone was observed a few times. J is TRBJ1-4 and V is TRBV27; D is unresolved. Germline-derived CDR1 and CDR2 are MNHEY and SMNVEV (reference sequence). Between the trimmed V and J ends, which lost 6 bases and 4 bases, there was a span of 12 bases. The CDR3 totals 14 residues. In DNA, the CDR3 is TGTGCCAGCAGGGTTGGAGGTCATAATGAAAAACTGTTTTTT. This gives the protein CASRVGGHNEKLFF.

The V call is TRBV6-1, the J call TRBJ2-3, with a weak D call TRBD2 (5 bases). Germline V CDR1 and CDR2: MNHNS, SASEGT. This CDR3 contains 16 residues. The V end lost 0 bases, the J end lost 1 base, and 11 bases lay between the germline ends. The chain's CDR3 is CASSEARADCTDTQYF. The CDR3 bases are TGTGCCAGCAGTGAAGCGCGGGCAGACTGCACAGATACGCAGTATTTT.

This chain uses TRBV19 with TRBJ1-5; the match to TRBD1 covers 7 bases. The trim removed 7 bases at V and 12 bases at J, leaving 12 bases unmatched. Germline values: CDR1 LNHDA, CDR2 SQIVND (reference sequence). The CDR3 contains 13 residues. The CDR3 DNA reads TGTGCCAGTACCACTAAAGACAGGGCTGACCAGCATTTT. Amino acid sequence: CASTTKDRADQHF.

The chain links TRBV5-1 to TRBJ2-1; 11 bases are a match to TRBD2. The ends lost 1 base at V and 9 bases at J; junction bases unmatched: 6. The V gene's germline CDR1 is SGHRS and CDR2 YFSETQ. The CDR3 has 15 residues. DNA of the CDR3: TGCGCCAGCAGCTTGCGGCTAGCGGGAGGACGTGAGCAGTTCTTC. It is translated as CASSLRLAGGREQFF.

The gene calls are TRBV25-1 and TRBJ2-3; 9 positions agree with TRBD2. Germline trimming cut 3 bases from V and 4 bases from J; bases unmatched to any gene: 11. The CDR3 is 17 residues long. Germline V gene lookup returns CDR1 MGHDK and CDR2 SYGVNS. CDR3 region: CASSDQKLAGGPDTQYF. The DNA of the CDR3 is TGTGCCAGCAGTGACCAAAAACTAGCGGGTGGGCCAGATACGCAGTATTTT.

V and J are TRBV10-2 and TRBJ1-4; D perhaps matches TRBD1 (5 bases). Germline V gene lookup returns CDR1 WSHSY and CDR2 SAAADI. Trimming removed 5 bases from V and 10 bases from J, with 29 bases in between. The CDR3 covers 18 residues. The CDR3 spells CASSMMGGRGPARGKLFF. For the CDR3, the DNA is TGCGCCAGCAGTATGATGGGGGGTCGGGGACCTGCAAGGGGAAAACTGTTTTTT.

This clone was observed a handful of times. This sequence joins TRBV27 and TRBJ2-4; D perhaps matches TRBD2 (6 bases). Germline V gene lookup returns CDR1 MNHEY and CDR2 SMNVEV (reference sequence). The CDR3 spans 9 residues. With 8 bases removed from V and 15 bases from J, the gap between germline ends came to 11 bases. This chain's CDR3 is CASLTSRYF. The CDR3 DNA reads TGTGCCAGCTTGACTAGTAGGTACTTC.

The genes are TRBV28 and TRBJ2-7; D possibly corresponds to TRBD2 (6 bases). V dropped 6 bases and J dropped 3 bases, with 21 bases sitting between them. Germline CDR1 is MDHEN and CDR2 is SYDVKM. The CDR3 loop spans 16 amino acids. As DNA, the CDR3 is TGTGCCAGCAGGGCCCCGAAAGGGCGGGACTTCTACGAGCAGTACTTC. This sequence encodes CASRAPKGRDFYEQYF.